The 7 T cell receptor beta chains below come from one sample, sequenced in a study of T-cell memory formation after mild COVID-19. TCRdb itself ran the 5' RACE reads through MiXCR, one entry per CDR3 protein. The sample contains roughly 180,000 distinct CDR3 sequences, under 20% of which appear only once. Input material: PBMCs or a T cell subset sorted from them (not recorded which). These receptors all come from a man younger than 30 who had mild COVID-19 (a few samples of this study predate the infection). Cell type and time point are not known.

This clonotype has more than one count but fewer than ten. This chain joins TRBV5-1 and TRBJ1-6, with TRBD1 matching over 9 bases. This CDR3 has 14 residues. Trimming at V came to 4 bases and at J to 10 bases, leaving 6 bases not matched to a gene. In germline, CDR1 is SGHRS, CDR2 YFSETQ. CDR3 in amino acids: CASSLDRGGSPLHF. Here the CDR3 DNA reads TGCGCCAGCAGCCTGGACAGGGGTGGCTCACCCCTCCACTTT.

The J gene is TRBJ2-3, the V gene TRBV11-3, with a tentative D call TRBD1 (5 bases). Germline assignment: CDR1 SGHNT and CDR2 YENEEA. This CDR3 is built from 14 residues. V gave up 5 bases and J gave up 4 bases, with 13 bases separating them. CDR3 in DNA: TGTGCCAGCAGCGTAGGCAGGGTTGCAGATACGCAGTATTTT. The encoded protein is CASSVGRVADTQYF. The full variable domain, rest sourced from reference TRBV11-3 and TRBJ2-3, is EAGVVQSPRYKIIEKKQPVAFWCNPISGHNTLYWYLQNLGQGPELLIRYENEEAVDDSQLPKDRFSAERLKGVDSTLKIQPAELGDSAVYLCASSVGRVADTQYFGPGTRLTVL.

This chain connects TRBV5-1 to TRBJ1-6; no clear D gene. Trimming took off 4 bases at V and 9 bases at J, with 8 bases between the two ends. The CDR3 consists of 12 residues. The V gene's germline CDR1 is SGHRS and CDR2 YFSETQ. CDR3 residues: CASSQEGSPLHF. In DNA form, the CDR3 reads TGCGCCAGCAGCCAGGAGGGTTCACCCCTCCACTTT.

V gene TRBV13 combines with J gene TRBJ2-2; 7 bases map to TRBD2. The CDR3 contains 17 residues. Germline V CDR1 and CDR2: PRHDT, FYEKMQ (reference sequence). V lost 6 bases, J lost 1 base, and 11 bases stayed unmatched. The DNA for the CDR3 is TGTGCCAGCAGTCCCACCCTCGAGCGGGGGAACACCGGGGAGCTGTTTTTT. The encoded protein is CASSPTLERGNTGELFF.

This clonotype was picked up a small number of times. The V gene is TRBV4-3, the J gene TRBJ2-3; 10 bases align to TRBD2. The CDR3 consists of 16 residues. Per germline, CDR1 LGHNA and CDR2 YSLEER. V was clipped by 0 bases and J by 5 bases; unmatched bases: 5. The chain's CDR3 is CASSQDLGLAIDTQYF. The CDR3 nucleotides read TGCGCCAGCAGCCAAGATCTGGGACTAGCGATAGATACGCAGTATTTT.

This clonotype was detected only a few times. The chain employs TRBV19 and TRBJ2-5; possible D gene TRBD2, 6 bases. Germline V CDR1 and CDR2: LNHDA, SQIVND (reference sequence). The CDR3 runs to 15 residues. The V and J ends lost 5 bases and 2 bases respectively, with 15 bases between them. This CDR3 is CASSATRLGQETQYF. CDR3 bases: TGTGCCAGTAGTGCAACTAGACTAGGGCAAGAGACCCAGTACTTC.

The rearrangement joins TRBV5-4 to TRBJ2-3, with no clear D. The CDR3 is 17 residues long. Germline V CDR1 and CDR2: SGHNT, YYREEE (reference sequence). Trimming took 0 bases from V and 0 from J, leaving 14 bases between them. The CDR3 sequence: CASSLVFRQASTDTQYF. The CDR3 DNA reads as TGTGCCAGCAGCTTGGTTTTCAGGCAAGCTAGCACAGATACGCAGTATTTT.